This entry describes one T cell receptor (beta chain). Its antigen remains unidentified. The CDR3 does not end in the conserved phenylalanine or tryptophan, so this is likely a read error. The data were obtained in a study of Graves' ophthalmopathy and Graves' hyperthyroidism. Study results and limitations: Among expanded thyroid clonotypes above 0.001 frequency, most also occurred in blood.

It was on clinical symptoms, serum thyroxine, TRAb, thyroid ultrasound and orbital computed tomography that diagnosis relied. The CDR3 runs 13 residues. V shed 4 bases, J shed 6 bases, and the junction held 8 bases outside the gene matches. Germline V lookup: CDR1 SQVTM, CDR2 ANQGSEA. As the template, RNA transcripts were used to amplify TCR beta CDR3 regions. The workflow started with a first-round RT-PCR run with HTBI primers and then moved on to a second-round multiplex PCR. In TCRdb, the multiplex PCR reads were re-called with MiXCR into one record per CDR3 protein. Here the sample spans 350,000 to 400,000 distinct CDR3 sequences, 15% being singletons.

This chain links TRBV29-1 with TRBJ2-7; 8 bases fit TRBD1. The sequenced sample consisted of peripheral blood. The source of this sequence is a woman between 18 and 30 years old with stable Graves' hyperthyroidism. The CDR3 protein is CSVAQGDPGEQYL. The CDR3 nucleotides are TGCAGCGTTGCACAGGGGGATCCCGGCGAGCAGTACCTC.